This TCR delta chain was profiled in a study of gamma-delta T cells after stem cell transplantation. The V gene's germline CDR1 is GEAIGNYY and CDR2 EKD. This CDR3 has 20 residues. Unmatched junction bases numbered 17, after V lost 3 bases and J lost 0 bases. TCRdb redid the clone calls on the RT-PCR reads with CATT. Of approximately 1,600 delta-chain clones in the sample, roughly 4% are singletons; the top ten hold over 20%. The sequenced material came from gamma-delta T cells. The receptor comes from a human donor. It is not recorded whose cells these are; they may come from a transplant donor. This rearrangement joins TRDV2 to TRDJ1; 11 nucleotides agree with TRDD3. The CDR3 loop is CACDPVLGDNLSTYTDKLIF. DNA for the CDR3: TGTGCCTGTGACCCCGTACTGGGGGATAATCTCTCTACGTACACCGATAAACTCATCTTT.